This T cell receptor (beta chain) is drawn from a study of blood T cell repertoires in COVID-19 (dated by TCRdb to the early 2020s). In the study overall: The collaborator samples originated in the United States, Italy and Spain and spanned the acute and convalescent phases of COVID-19. The prospective study material was composed of cDNA or gDNA derived from T cells, B-cell-depleted T cells, or PBMCs. The dataset comprised deeply sampled blood TCRbeta repertoires from subjects exposed to, actively infected with, or recovered from COVID-19. The repertoires were released in a freely available public database intended as a resource for research on the immune response to SARS-CoV-2. Samples were obtained from the ongoing ImmuneRACE study (first 160 participants) and from about 1,300 subjects provided by 6 global collaborators. The sample metadata nearly always contained a de-identified subject ID, COVID-19 status, age in years and sex. Where available, HLA class I and class II types were taken from metadata supplied by the sample provider and were not determined by assay-based typing.

Each collaborating institution followed its own protocols to collect whole blood in K2EDTA tubes. For TCRbeta analysis, collaborators shipped samples as frozen whole blood, isolated PBMCs, or DNA extracted from either of those sample types. General study outcomes and caveats: The amount of clinical and demographic metadata varied by source and participant and was provided uncurated.

V and J are truncated by 4 bases and 6 bases respectively, leaving an intervening sequence of 10 bases. The CDR3, from cysteine to phenylalanine, totals 13 residues. Of the read, only the CDR3 DNA is kept; its 39 bases are in frame from base 1. Taken from the germline V gene, the CDR1 and CDR2 loops are SGHNT and YENEEA. As for this clone: What antigen it recognizes has not been identified. No base-level quality is on record; no much larger clone is a single base apart.

TCRbeta CDR3 regions were amplified from genomic DNA by means of the immunoSEQ Assay, a bias-controlled multiplex PCR. Processing in the source paper ran as follows. Nucleated cell counts per sample were estimated from amplification of reference gene primers within the assay. To quantify the absolute abundance of each unique TCRbeta CDR3 rearrangement, sequence reads were collapsed and filtered. For each sample, productive Simpson clonality was calculated as the square root of Simpson's diversity index across productive rearrangements. TCRdb stores this immuneACCESS table with in-frame sequences only. Part of the clones is absent; in the studies checked, under half of the shortfall reflects unresolved V genes, and no reason is known for the rest. The V and J calls and clone size are taken from that table; D and trimming were inferred from the DNA. The sample table holds 380,000 or so clones, of which 70% to 90% were seen once. The biggest ten clones account for 1% to 1.5% of the sample.

The receptor was derived from a man in his forties or fifties with acute or convalescent COVID-19. The sequence links TRBV11-3 to TRBJ2-1, with TRBD1 as a weak D call on 6 bases. Sequenced material: peripheral blood. The CDR3 amino acid sequence is: CASSYGQTNEQFF. The bases read TGTGCCAGCAGCTATGGACAGACCAATGAGCAGTTCTTC.